This T cell receptor (beta chain) appears in the sequencing data of a study of cytomegalovirus exposure and HLA in healthy donors. Study-level points and caveats: Reportedly, TCR beta sequences accurately predicted HLA-A and HLA-B alleles in most subjects.

J was trimmed by 0 bases and V by 0 bases; bases with no gene match: 2. The CDR3 covers 15 residues. Germline V gives CDR1 SGHAT, CDR2 FQNNGV. Turning to this clone: Its antigen remains unidentified.

With 60 Vbeta and 13 Jbeta primers, the PCR was carried out. The method was immunoSEQ multiplex PCR; TCRdb's version includes in-frame clones alone and lacks a portion of them. This sample yields tens of thousands of clones, of which 78% are seen a single time; under 4% belongs to the top ten. The sequence was collected from a middle-aged woman in good health and CMV-seronegative. The material sequenced was PBMCs. V and J are TRBV11-2 and TRBJ2-7, with 7 bases that match TRBD2. In nucleotides, the CDR3 is TGTGCCAGCAGCTTAGACGGCGGGGGCTCCTACGAGCAGTACTTC. Translating gives CASSLDGGGSYEQYF.